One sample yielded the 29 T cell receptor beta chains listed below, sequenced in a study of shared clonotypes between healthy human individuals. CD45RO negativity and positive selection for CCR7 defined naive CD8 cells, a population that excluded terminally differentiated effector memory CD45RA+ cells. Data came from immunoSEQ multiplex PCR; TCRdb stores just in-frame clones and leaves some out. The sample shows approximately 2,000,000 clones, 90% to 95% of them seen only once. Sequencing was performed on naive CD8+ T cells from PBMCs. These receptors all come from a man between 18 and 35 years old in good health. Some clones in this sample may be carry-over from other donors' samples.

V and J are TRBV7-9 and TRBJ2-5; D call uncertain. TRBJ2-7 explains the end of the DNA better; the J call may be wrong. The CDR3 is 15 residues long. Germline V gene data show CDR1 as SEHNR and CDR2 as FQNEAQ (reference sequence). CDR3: CASSERRLSSYEQYF. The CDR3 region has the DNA TGTGCCAGCAGCGAAAGACGGTTAAGCTCCTACGAGCAGTACTTC.

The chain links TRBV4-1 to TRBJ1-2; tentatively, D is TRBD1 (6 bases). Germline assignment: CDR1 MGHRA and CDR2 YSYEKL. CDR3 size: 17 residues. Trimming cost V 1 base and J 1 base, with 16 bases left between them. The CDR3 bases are TGCGCCAGCAGCCAAGCATGGGGCGGGGGCGATAACTATGGCTACACCTTC. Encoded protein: CASSQAWGGGDNYGYTF.

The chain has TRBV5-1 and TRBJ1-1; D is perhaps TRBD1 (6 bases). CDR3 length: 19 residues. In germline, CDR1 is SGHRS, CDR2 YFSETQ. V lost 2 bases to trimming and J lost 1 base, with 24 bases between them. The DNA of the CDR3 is TGCGCCAGCAGCTTTTCGATTAAAGGGACAATCTTGGGGAACACTGAAGCTTTCTTT. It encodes CASSFSIKGTILGNTEAFF.

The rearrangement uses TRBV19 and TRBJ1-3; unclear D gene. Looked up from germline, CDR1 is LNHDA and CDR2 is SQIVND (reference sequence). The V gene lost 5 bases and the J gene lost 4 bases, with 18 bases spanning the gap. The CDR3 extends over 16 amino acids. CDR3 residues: CASSLLEGFRGNTIYF. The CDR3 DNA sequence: TGTGCCAGTAGTCTGCTGGAAGGATTTAGAGGAAACACCATATATTTT.

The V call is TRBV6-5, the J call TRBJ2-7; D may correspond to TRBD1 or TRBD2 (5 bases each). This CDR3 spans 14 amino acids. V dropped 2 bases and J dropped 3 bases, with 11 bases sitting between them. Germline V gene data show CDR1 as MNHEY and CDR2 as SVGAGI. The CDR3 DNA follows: TGTGCCAGCAGTTACCGGCCGGGGCACTACGAGCAGTACTTC. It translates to CASSYRPGHYEQYF.

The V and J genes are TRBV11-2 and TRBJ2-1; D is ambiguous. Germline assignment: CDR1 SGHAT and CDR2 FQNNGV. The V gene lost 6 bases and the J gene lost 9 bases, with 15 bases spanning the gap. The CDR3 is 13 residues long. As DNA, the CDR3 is TGTGCCAGCAGTGCGACGCGTTGGGGTGAGCAGTTCTTC. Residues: CASSATRWGEQFF.

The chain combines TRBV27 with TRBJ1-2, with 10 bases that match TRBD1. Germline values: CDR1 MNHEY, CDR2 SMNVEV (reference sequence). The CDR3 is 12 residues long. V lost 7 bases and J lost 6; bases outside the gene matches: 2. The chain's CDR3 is CASMDRGDGYTF. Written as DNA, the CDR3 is TGTGCCAGCATGGACAGGGGGGATGGCTACACCTTC.

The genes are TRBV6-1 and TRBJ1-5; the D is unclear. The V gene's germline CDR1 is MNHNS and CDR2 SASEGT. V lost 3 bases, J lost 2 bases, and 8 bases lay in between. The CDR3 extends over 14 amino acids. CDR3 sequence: CASSDGGGNQPQHF. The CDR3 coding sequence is TGTGCCAGCAGTGACGGCGGAGGCAATCAGCCCCAGCATTTT.

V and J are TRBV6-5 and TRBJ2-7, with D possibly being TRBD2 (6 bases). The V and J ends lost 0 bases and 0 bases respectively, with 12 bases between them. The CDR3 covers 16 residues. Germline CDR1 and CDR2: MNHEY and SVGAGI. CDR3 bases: TGTGCCAGCAGTTACTCGCGGACTACCGGCTCCTACGAGCAGTACTTC. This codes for CASSYSRTTGSYEQYF.

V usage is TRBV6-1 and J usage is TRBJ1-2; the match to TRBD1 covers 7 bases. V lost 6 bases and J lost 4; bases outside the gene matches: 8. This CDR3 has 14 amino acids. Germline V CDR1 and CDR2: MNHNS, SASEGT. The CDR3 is CASSPDRDGYGYTF. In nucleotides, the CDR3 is TGTGCCAGCAGCCCCGACAGGGACGGCTATGGCTACACCTTC.

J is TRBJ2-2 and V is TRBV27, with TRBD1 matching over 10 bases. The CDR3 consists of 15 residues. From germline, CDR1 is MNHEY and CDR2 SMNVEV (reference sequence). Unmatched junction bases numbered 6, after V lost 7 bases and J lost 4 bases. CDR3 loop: CASTRTGGLTGELFF. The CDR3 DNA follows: TGTGCCAGCACTAGGACAGGGGGACTCACCGGGGAGCTGTTTTTT.

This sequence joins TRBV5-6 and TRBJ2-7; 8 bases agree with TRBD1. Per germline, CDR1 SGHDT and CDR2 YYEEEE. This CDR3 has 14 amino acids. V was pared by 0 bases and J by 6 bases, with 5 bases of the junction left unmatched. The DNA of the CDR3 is TGTGCCAGCAGCTTGGGACAGGGGTCCACCGAGCAGTACTTC. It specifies CASSLGQGSTEQYF. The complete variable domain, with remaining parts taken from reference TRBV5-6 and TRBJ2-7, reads DAGVTQSPTHLIKTRGQQVTLRCSPKSGHDTVSWYQQALGQGPQFIFQYYEEEERQRGNFPDRFSGHQFPNYSSELNVNALLLGDSALYLCASSLGQGSTEQYFGPGTRLTVT.

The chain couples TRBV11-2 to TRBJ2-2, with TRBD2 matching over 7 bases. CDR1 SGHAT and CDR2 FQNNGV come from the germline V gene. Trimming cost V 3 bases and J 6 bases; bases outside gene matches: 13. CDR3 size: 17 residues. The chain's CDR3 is CASSLEYGRPGAGELFF. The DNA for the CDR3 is TGTGCCAGCAGCTTGGAATACGGGAGGCCAGGCGCCGGGGAGCTGTTTTTT.

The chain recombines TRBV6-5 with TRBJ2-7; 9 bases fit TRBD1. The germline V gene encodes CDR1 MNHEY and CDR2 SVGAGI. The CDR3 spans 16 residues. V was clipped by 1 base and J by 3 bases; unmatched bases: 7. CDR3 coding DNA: TGTGCCAGCAGTTACTTCCGGGACAGGGTCGTCTACGAGCAGTACTTC. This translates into CASSYFRDRVVYEQYF.

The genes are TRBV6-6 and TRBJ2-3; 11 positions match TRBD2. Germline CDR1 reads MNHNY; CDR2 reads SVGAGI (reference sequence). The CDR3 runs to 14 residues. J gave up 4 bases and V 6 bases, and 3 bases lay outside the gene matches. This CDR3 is CASRLAGGADTQYF. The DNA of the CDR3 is TGTGCCAGCAGGCTAGCGGGAGGAGCAGATACGCAGTATTTT.

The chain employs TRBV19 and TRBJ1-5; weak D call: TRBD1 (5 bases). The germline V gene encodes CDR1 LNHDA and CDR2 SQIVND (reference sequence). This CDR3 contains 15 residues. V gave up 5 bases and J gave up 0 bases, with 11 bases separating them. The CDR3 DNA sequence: TGTGCCAGTAGTTACGGACAATATAGCAATCAGCCCCAGCATTTT. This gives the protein CASSYGQYSNQPQHF.

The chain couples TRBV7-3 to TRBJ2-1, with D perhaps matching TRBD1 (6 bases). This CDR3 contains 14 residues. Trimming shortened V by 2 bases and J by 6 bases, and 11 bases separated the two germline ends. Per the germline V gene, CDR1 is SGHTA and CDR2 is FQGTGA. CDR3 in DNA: TGTGCCAGCAGCTTAGCGAGCAGGGGCAATGAGCAGTTCTTC. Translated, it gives CASSLASRGNEQFF.

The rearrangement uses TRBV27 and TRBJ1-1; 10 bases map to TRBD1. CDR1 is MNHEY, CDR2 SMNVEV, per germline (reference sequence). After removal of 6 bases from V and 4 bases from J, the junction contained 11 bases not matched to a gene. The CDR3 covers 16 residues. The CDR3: CASRTRGQGKRTEAFF. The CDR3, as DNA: TGTGCCAGCAGAACAAGGGGACAGGGGAAGCGCACTGAAGCTTTCTTT.

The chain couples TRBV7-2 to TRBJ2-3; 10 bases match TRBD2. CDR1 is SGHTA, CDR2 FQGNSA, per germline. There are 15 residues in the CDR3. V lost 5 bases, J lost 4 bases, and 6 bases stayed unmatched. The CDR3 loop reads CASSPAGGGPDTQYF. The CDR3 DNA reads TGTGCCAGCAGCCCAGCGGGAGGGGGGCCAGATACGCAGTATTTT.

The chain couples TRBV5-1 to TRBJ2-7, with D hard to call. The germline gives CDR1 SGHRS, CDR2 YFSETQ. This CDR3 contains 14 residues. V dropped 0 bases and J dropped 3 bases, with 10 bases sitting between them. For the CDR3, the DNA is TGCGCCAGCAGCTTGGAGGGTAAAGGCTACGAGCAGTACTTC. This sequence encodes CASSLEGKGYEQYF.

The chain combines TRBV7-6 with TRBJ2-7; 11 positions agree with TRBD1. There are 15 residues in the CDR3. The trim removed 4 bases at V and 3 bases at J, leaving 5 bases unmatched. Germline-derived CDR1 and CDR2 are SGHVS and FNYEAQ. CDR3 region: CASSYTGQGGYEQYF. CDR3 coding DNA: TGTGCCAGCAGCTATACGGGACAGGGGGGCTACGAGCAGTACTTC.

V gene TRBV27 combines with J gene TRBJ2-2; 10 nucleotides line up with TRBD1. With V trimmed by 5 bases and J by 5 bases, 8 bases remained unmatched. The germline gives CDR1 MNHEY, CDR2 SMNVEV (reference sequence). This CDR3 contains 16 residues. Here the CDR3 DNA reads TGTGCCAGCAGTATACGACAGGGGGCTTGGACCGGGGAGCTGTTTTTT. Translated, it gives CASSIRQGAWTGELFF.

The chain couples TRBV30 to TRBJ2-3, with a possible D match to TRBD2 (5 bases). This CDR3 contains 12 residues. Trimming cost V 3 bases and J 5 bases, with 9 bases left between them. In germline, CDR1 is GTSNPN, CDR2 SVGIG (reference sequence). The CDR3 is CAWSSGLDTQYF. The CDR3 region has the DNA TGTGCCTGGAGCAGCGGTCTAGATACGCAGTATTTT.

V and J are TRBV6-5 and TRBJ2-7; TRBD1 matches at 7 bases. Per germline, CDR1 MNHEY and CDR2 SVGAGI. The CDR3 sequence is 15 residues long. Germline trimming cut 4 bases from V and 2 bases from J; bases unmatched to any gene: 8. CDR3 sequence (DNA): TGTGCCAGCAGTTGGGGGACAGTTCCTCCCTACGAGCAGTACTTC. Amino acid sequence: CASSWGTVPPYEQYF.

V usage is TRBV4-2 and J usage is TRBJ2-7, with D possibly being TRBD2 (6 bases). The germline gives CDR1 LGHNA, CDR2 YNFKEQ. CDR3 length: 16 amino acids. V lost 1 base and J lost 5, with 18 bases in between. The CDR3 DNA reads TGTGCCAGCAGCCAAGCGGAGGGGAGAGCCCAAGACGAGCAGTACTTC. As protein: CASSQAEGRAQDEQYF.

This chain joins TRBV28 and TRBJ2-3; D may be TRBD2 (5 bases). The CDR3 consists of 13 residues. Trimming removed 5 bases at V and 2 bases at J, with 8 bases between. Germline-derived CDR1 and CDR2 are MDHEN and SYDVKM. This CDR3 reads CASSGGYTDTQYF. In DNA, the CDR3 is TGTGCCAGCAGTGGAGGCTACACAGATACGCAGTATTTT.

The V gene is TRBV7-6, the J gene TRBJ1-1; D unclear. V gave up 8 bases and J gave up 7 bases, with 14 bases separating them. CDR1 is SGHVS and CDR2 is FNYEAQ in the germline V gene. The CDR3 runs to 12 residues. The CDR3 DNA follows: TGTGCCAGCTACCGCAGGCCTAATGAAGCTTTCTTT. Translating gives CASYRRPNEAFF.

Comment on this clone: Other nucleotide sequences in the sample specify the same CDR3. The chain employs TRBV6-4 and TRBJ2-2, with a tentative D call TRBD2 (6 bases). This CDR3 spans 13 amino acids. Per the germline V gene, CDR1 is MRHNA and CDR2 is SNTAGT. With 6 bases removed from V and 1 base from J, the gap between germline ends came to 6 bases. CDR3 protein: CASREGNTGELFF. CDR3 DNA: TGTGCCAGCAGGGAGGGGAACACCGGGGAGCTGTTTTTT.

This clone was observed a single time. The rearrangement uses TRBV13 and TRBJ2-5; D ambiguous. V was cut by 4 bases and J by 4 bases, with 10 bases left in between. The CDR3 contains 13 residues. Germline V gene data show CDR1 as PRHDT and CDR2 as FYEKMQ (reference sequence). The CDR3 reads CASSSRLGETQYF. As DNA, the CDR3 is TGTGCCAGCAGCTCTCGTTTAGGAGAGACCCAGTACTTC.